A selection of T cell receptor beta chains follows, all from one sample in a study of OX40 agonist ivuxolimab in advanced cancers. Libraries were prepared by immunoSEQ multiplex PCR; TCRdb keeps only in-frame clonotypes and omits some of them. The table records about 26,000 clones, around 82% of them present only once. Sample: CD4+ or CD8+ T cells sorted from blood, taken in a trial of the OX40 agonist ivuxolimab. The receptors stem from an adult with an advanced solid tumor such as melanoma, head and neck, liver or kidney cancer. CDR3s include the opening cysteine and the closing phenylalanine or tryptophan. Fields, in order: V gene, D gene, J gene, clone size, CDR3 DNA, CDR3 protein. A D gene is named only where the DNA matches it firmly. Clone size is shown for a subset of rows, as once, few, many or a class of expanded clone.

TRBV19	TRBD1	TRBJ1-6	NA	TGTGCCAGTAGTATAGACTGGATCCAGGGGGGGTCCAATTCACCCCTCCACTTT	CASSIDWIQGGSNSPLHF
TRBV6-1	NA	TRBJ2-4	NA	TGTGCCAGCACCCAAGGAAGCATTCAGTACTTC	CASTQGSIQYF
TRBV4-1	NA	TRBJ1-1	NA	TGCGCCAGCAGCCCCGGCACAACGAGCACTGAAGCTTTCTTT	CASSPGTTSTEAFF
TRBV2	TRBD1	TRBJ2-1	NA	TGTGCCGGAGACAGGGGGGACAATGAGCAGTTCTTC	CAGDRGDNEQFF
TRBV16	NA	TRBJ2-3	NA	TGTGCCAGCAGCCAAACGGGGTCGACAGATACGCAGTATTTT	CASSQTGSTDTQYF
TRBV6-5	NA	TRBJ2-5	NA	TGTGCCAGCAGTTACTCCCAGCCAGAAGAGACCCAGTACTTC	CASSYSQPEETQYF
TRBV5-5	NA	TRBJ2-7	NA	TGTGCCAGCAGCCAAATTGGACTGAGCTCCTACGAGCAGTACTTC	CASSQIGLSSYEQYF
TRBV4-1	NA	TRBJ2-7	NA	TGCGCCAGCAGCCAAGGACAGTTAGCATCCTACGAGCAGTACTTC	CASSQGQLASYEQYF
TRBV7-8	TRBD1	TRBJ1-2	once	TGTGCCAGCAGCCCCGGGGCAGGGGGATCTATCTATGGCTACACCTTC	CASSPGAGGSIYGYTF
TRBV6-1	NA	TRBJ1-4	NA	TGTGCCAGCAGTGAAAGAGGCGGGGGGGAAAAACTGTTTTTT	CASSERGGGEKLFF
TRBV2	NA	TRBJ1-6	NA	TGTGCCAGCAGTGAAGGGCAGGGCCTAGGGGCCCTCCACTTT	CASSEGQGLGALHF
TRBV11-2	NA	TRBJ1-2	few	TGTGCCAGCAGCTTAGACAGGGACTATGGCTACACCTTC	CASSLDRDYGYTF
TRBV4-1	NA	TRBJ2-7	once	TGCGCCAGCAGCGGACGGAGGAGCTCCTACGAGCAGTACTTC	CASSGRRSSYEQYF
TRBV6-1	NA	TRBJ1-2	NA	TGTGCCAGCAGTGAATCTTGGAGGGTAGAGGGCTACACCTTC	CASSESWRVEGYTF
TRBV27	NA	TRBJ2-4	NA	TGTGCCAGCAGTCCGCTCCCCCTGCTTGTAGACATTCAGTACTTC	CASSPLPLLVDIQYF
TRBV27	TRBD1	TRBJ1-1	NA	TGTGCCAGCAGCGAACAGGGGGCGAGGACTGAAGCTTTCTTT	CASSEQGARTEAFF
TRBV7-8	NA	TRBJ2-3	NA	TGTGCCAGCAGCTTGCGGGGAGTAGGCACAGATACGCAGTATTTT	CASSLRGVGTDTQYF
TRBV2	NA	TRBJ1-2	NA	TGTGCCAGCAGGGACTTTGATGGCAGGAGCTTTAACTATGGCTACACCTTC	CASRDFDGRSFNYGYTF
TRBV6-5	NA	TRBJ1-1	NA	TGTGCCAGCAGCCTAGGGACCTGGGGCACTGAAGCTTTCTTT	CASSLGTWGTEAFF
TRBV5-8	NA	TRBJ1-3	NA	TGTGCCAGCAAAACGGGAGTGTATGGAAACACCATATATTTT	CASKTGVYGNTIYF
TRBV6-5	TRBD2	TRBJ2-3	NA	TGTGCCAGCAGCGGACTAGCGGGGGGGAGGGATACGCAGTATTTT	CASSGLAGGRDTQYF
TRBV10-3	TRBD1	TRBJ1-1	NA	TGTGCCATCAGCAGGGACAGATGGGACACTGAAGCTTTCTTT	CAISRDRWDTEAFF
TRBV5-3	NA	TRBJ1-4	NA	TGTGCCAGAAGCTTATTACAGGGTTTAGGGGAAAAACTGTTTTTT	CARSLLQGLGEKLFF
TRBV5-1	NA	TRBJ2-1	NA	TGCGCCAGCAGTGAGGGGACTTACAATGAGCAGTTCTTC	CASSEGTYNEQFF
TRBV27	NA	TRBJ1-1	NA	TGTGCCAGCAGTTTAAGGAGCCAGGGCGAAGCTTTCTTT	CASSLRSQGEAFF
TRBV25-1	NA	TRBJ2-1	NA	TGTGCCAGCAGTGAATACAATGAGCAGTTCTTC	CASSEYNEQFF
TRBV10-2	NA	TRBJ2-3	NA	TGCGCCAGCAGTGAGGGGGGAGATACGCAGTATTTT	CASSEGGDTQYF
TRBV19	NA	TRBJ1-1	NA	TGTGCCAGTAGTGGTGGAAATGAAGCTTTCTTT	CASSGGNEAFF
TRBV4-1	TRBD1	TRBJ1-6	NA	TGCGCCAGCTGGGAACAGGGGGCGCGAGGGTCACCCCTCCACTTT	CASWEQGARGSPLHF
TRBV14	NA	TRBJ1-4	NA	TGTGCCAGCAGCCGACACAGCGGTAATGAAAAACTGTTTTTT	CASSRHSGNEKLFF
TRBV19	NA	TRBJ2-1	once	TGTGCCAGTAACCTAGCTCCTGGCTACAATGAGCAGTTCTTC	CASNLAPGYNEQFF
TRBV11-2	NA	TRBJ1-1	medium-sized	TGTGCCAGCAGCCAATTCGGGGGACTGAACACTGAAGCTTTCTTT	CASSQFGGLNTEAFF
TRBV5-6	TRBD1	TRBJ1-6	large	TGTGCCAGCAGCTCAGGGACAGGGAATAATTCACCCCTCCACTTT	CASSSGTGNNSPLHF
TRBV27	NA	TRBJ1-1	NA	TGTGCCAGCAGTTGGGGTGGGGCGCGGACTGAAGCTTTCTTT	CASSWGGARTEAFF
TRBV19	TRBD1	TRBJ2-7	NA	TGTGCCAGTAGTTCGGGACAGGTCTACGAGCAGTACTTC	CASSSGQVYEQYF
TRBV4-1	NA	TRBJ2-7	NA	TGCGCCAGCAGCCAAGATTGGGGCACCGAGCAGTACTTC	CASSQDWGTEQYF
TRBV27	TRBD2	TRBJ2-3	NA	TGTGCCAGCAGTGTAGCGGGGCCTATCAGCACAGATACGCAGTATTTT	CASSVAGPISTDTQYF
TRBV19	NA	TRBJ1-1	NA	TGTGCCAGTACCCAAGAACAAACTGAAGCTTTCTTT	CASTQEQTEAFF
TRBV18	TRBD2	TRBJ2-5	NA	TGTGCCAGCTCACTTAGCGGGTACCAAGAGACCCAGTACTTC	CASSLSGYQETQYF
TRBV27	NA	TRBJ1-1	NA	TGTGCCAGCAGTTTATTGGGCGGCAATGAAGCTTTCTTT	CASSLLGGNEAFF
TRBV4-1	TRBD2	TRBJ2-5	NA	TGCGCCAGCAGCCAAGATTTAGCGGGGGTTGTGGGGGAGACCCAGTACTTC	CASSQDLAGVVGETQYF
TRBV12-5	TRBD1	TRBJ2-1	once	TGTGCTAGTGGTGGTATTGGGACAGACCTAGGGTCCTACAATGAGCAGTTCTTC	CASGGIGTDLGSYNEQFF
TRBV19	NA	TRBJ1-2	few	TGTGCCAGTCGCCTTAACTATGGCTACACCTTC	CASRLNYGYTF
TRBV19	TRBD1	TRBJ2-3	NA	TGTGCCAGTAGTAGAGACAGGGCAGCAGATACGCAGTATTTT	CASSRDRAADTQYF
TRBV18	TRBD1	TRBJ2-1	NA	TGTGCCAGCTCACCTAGACAGGGGACAAGCTCCTACAATGAGCAGTTCTTC	CASSPRQGTSSYNEQFF
TRBV5-4	NA	TRBJ1-1	NA	TGTGCCAGCAGCTTGGACCGGGGGTGGGACACTGAAGCTTTCTTT	CASSLDRGWDTEAFF
TRBV6-4	TRBD1	TRBJ2-3	NA	TGTGCCAGCAGTGACTCGACAGGGCACACAGATACGCAGTATTTT	CASSDSTGHTDTQYF
TRBV5-5	NA	TRBJ2-1	NA	TGTGCCAGCAGCTTGCTGGGGGCTGCCGGGCAGTTCTTC	CASSLLGAAGQFF
TRBV5-4	NA	TRBJ2-1	NA	TGTGCCAGCAGCTTAGACAATTACAATGAGCAGTTCTTC	CASSLDNYNEQFF
TRBV11-1	TRBD1	TRBJ1-6	NA	TGTGCCAGCAGCTTCGGGACTGCCGGGACAGGCCCTTCACCCCTCCACTTT	CASSFGTAGTGPSPLHF
TRBV7-9	NA	TRBJ2-7	NA	TGTGCCAGCAGCCCAAAAACCGGGATCTCCTACGAGCAGTACTTC	CASSPKTGISYEQYF